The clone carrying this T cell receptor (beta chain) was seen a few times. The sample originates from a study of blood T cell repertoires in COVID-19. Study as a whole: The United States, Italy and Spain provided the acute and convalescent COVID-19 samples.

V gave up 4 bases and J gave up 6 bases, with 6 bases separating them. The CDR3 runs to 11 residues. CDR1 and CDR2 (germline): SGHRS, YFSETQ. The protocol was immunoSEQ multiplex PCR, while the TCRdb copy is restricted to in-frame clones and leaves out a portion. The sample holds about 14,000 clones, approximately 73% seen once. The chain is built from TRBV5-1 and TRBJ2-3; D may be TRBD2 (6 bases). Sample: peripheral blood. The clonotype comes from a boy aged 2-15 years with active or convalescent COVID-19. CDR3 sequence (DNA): TGCGCCAGCAGCGCGGGGGATACGCAGTATTTT. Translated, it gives CASSAGDTQYF.